This TCR beta chain comes out of a study of T cell repertoires in cytomegalovirus infection. MiXCR, applied by TCRdb to the reads, yields one record per CDR3 protein. Among around 450,000 distinct CDR3 sequences listed, around 32% were seen once. The CDR3 has 13 amino acids. The germline V gene has CDR1 SGHRS and CDR2 YFSETQ. V was shortened by 5 bases and J by 8 bases, with 16 bases between the two germline ends. The rearrangement links TRBV5-1 to TRBJ2-5; weak D call: TRBD2 (7 bases). This TCR derives from a human donor in good health (CMV status not recorded). Some clones in this sample may be carry-over from other donors' samples. The sample taken for sequencing was PBMCs. Here the CDR3 DNA reads TGCGCCAGCAGAACGGGGGGCCTCTCAACCCAGTACTTC. This encodes CASRTGGLSTQYF.